The clone carrying this TCR beta chain has only one observation. This record belongs to a study of blood T cell repertoires in COVID-19. The V segment lost 6 bases and the J segment 5 bases; nucleotides outside the gene matches: 4. Germline values: CDR1 WSHSY, CDR2 SAAADI. The CDR3 is 14 residues long. The protocol was immunoSEQ multiplex PCR, while the TCRdb copy is restricted to in-frame clones and leaves out a portion. The sample has over 200,000 clones; 87% are singletons. Participant ages covered about 18 to 95 years across 24 US areas. The rearrangement uses TRBV10-2 and TRBJ2-1; 10 bases align to TRBD2. This sequence originates from a man aged 18 to 30 with acute COVID-19. The source material was PBMCs or T cells enriched from blood (not recorded which). Here the CDR3 DNA reads TGCGCCAGCAGACTAGCGGGAATTGACAATGAGCAGTTCTTC. Protein: CASRLAGIDNEQFF.